The next 12 T cell receptor beta chains were all read from a single sample in a study of OX40 agonist ivuxolimab in advanced cancers. The library was prepared using the immunoSEQ multiplex PCR assay. TCRdb's version of the immuneACCESS table is confined to in-frame rearrangements and falls short of the full clone set. An unresolved V gene accounts for under half of the shortfall where checked; the remainder is of unknown origin. Here the sample has 65,000 to 85,000 clones; 92% occur a single time. The ten largest clones add up to around 0.64% of the sample. The sequencing here drew on CD4+ or CD8+ T cells sorted from blood, taken in a trial of the OX40 agonist ivuxolimab. These receptors came from an adult with an advanced solid tumor such as melanoma, head and neck, liver or kidney cancer.

The rearrangement links TRBV19 to TRBJ1-1, with D possibly being TRBD1 (5 bases). The CDR3 runs to 16 residues. Trimming shortened V by 6 bases and J by 0 bases, and 17 bases separated the two germline ends. In germline, CDR1 is LNHDA, CDR2 SQIVND (reference sequence). The CDR3 region is CASRTGGVTMNTEAFF. Written as DNA, the CDR3 is TGTGCCAGTAGGACGGGGGGGGTGACAATGAACACTGAAGCTTTCTTT.

The chain has TRBV5-1 and TRBJ1-3, with a possible D match to TRBD1 (6 bases). Trimming took 1 base from V and 0 from J, leaving 11 bases between them. This CDR3 region has 16 residues. The V gene's germline CDR1 is SGHRS and CDR2 YFSETQ. The chain's CDR3 is CASSLLGASSGNTIYF. The CDR3 DNA is TGCGCCAGCAGCTTGTTGGGGGCCAGCTCTGGAAACACCATATATTTT.

The V and J genes are TRBV6-1 and TRBJ2-7; 7 nucleotides align to TRBD1. Per germline, CDR1 MNHNS and CDR2 SASEGT. The V and J ends lost 3 bases and 2 bases, in that order; junction bases with no gene match: 7. CDR3 length equals 15 residues. CDR3 sequence (DNA): TGTGCCAGCAGTGAGGCGCCAGGGGGTGCCTACGAGCAGTACTTC. Its protein is CASSEAPGGAYEQYF.

The V gene is TRBV29-1, the J gene TRBJ2-7; 7 bases match TRBD1. Trimming cost V 6 bases and J 1 base; bases outside gene matches: 9. The CDR3 length is 14 residues. Germline V gene data show CDR1 as SQVTM and CDR2 as ANQGSEA. In nucleotides, the CDR3 is TGCAGCGTCAAAGGGGCAGGGGGTTCCTACGAGCAGTACTTC. Its translation is CSVKGAGGSYEQYF.

This chain joins TRBV2 and TRBJ2-5, with D perhaps given as TRBD1 or TRBD2 (5 bases each). In germline, CDR1 is SNHLY, CDR2 FYNNEI. Between the trimmed V and J ends, which lost 8 bases and 1 base, there was a span of 14 bases. There are 14 residues in the CDR3. As DNA, the CDR3 is TGTGCCAGCGCTAGGGGACGGCGCCAAGAGACCCAGTACTTC. It specifies CASARGRRQETQYF.

The CDR3 is CASSATDREAGNTIYF. DNA of the CDR3: TGTGCCAGCAGCGCGACGGACAGGGAGGCTGGAAACACCATATATTTT. This chain uses TRBV9 with TRBJ1-3, with TRBD1 identical over 8 bases. The CDR3 has 16 amino acids. With 3 bases clipped from V and 2 bases from J, the junction kept 7 bases outside the gene matches. Germline V gene sequence: CDR1 SGDLS, CDR2 YYNGEE.

The chain recombines TRBV19 with TRBJ1-2, with no clear D. The germline gives CDR1 LNHDA, CDR2 SQIVND (reference sequence). The CDR3 covers 13 residues. V was trimmed by 3 bases and J by 6 bases, leaving 11 bases between them. CDR3 amino acids: CASSIPPRDGYTF. The CDR3 DNA is TGTGCCAGTAGTATCCCCCCCCGAGATGGCTACACCTTC. Drawing the rest from reference TRBV19 and TRBJ1-2, the complete variable domain is DGGITQSPKYLFRKEGQNVTLSCEQNLNHDAMYWYRQDPGQGLRLIYYSQIVNDFQKGDIAEGYSVSREKKESFPLTVTSAQKNPTAFYLCASSIPPRDGYTFGSGTRLTVV.

This clone was seen a single time. The rearrangement links TRBV18 to TRBJ1-1; D uncertain. The CDR3 extends over 14 amino acids. Trimming shortened V by 4 bases and J by 0 bases, and 9 bases separated the two germline ends. Germline V lookup: CDR1 KGHSH, CDR2 LQKENI. Here the CDR3 reads CASSLVGMNTEAFF. The CDR3 DNA reads TGTGCCAGCTCACTGGTTGGCATGAACACTGAAGCTTTCTTT.

The chain uses TRBV5-1 and TRBJ2-3, with a possible D match to TRBD1 (6 bases). The ends were cut back, 0 bases at V and 2 bases at J, with 10 bases in the middle. The CDR3 consists of 15 residues. Per the germline V gene, CDR1 is SGHRS and CDR2 is YFSETQ. The CDR3, as DNA: TGCGCCAGCAGCTTGGAACAGGGAAACACAGATACGCAGTATTTT. Encoded protein: CASSLEQGNTDTQYF.

The chain couples TRBV9 to TRBJ2-3; tentative D call: TRBD1 (6 bases). Germline lookup yields CDR1 SGDLS and CDR2 YYNGEE. V was clipped by 3 bases and J by 6 bases, with 14 bases between them. This CDR3 is built from 14 residues. The CDR3: CASSAIQGLDTQYF. CDR3 DNA: TGTGCCAGCAGCGCTATCCAGGGGTTGGATACGCAGTATTTT.

This clone was counted between two and nine times. This chain joins TRBV30 and TRBJ2-5; 9 nucleotides match TRBD2. V was pared by 5 bases and J by 6 bases, with 10 bases of the junction left unmatched. Germline CDR1 reads GTSNPN; CDR2 reads SVGIG (reference sequence). CDR3 length: 14 residues. CDR3 sequence reads: CAWDAGLATQTQYF. DNA for the CDR3: TGTGCCTGGGATGCGGGACTAGCAACCCAGACCCAGTACTTC.

As for this clone: The same CDR3 also results from other DNA sequences found in this sample. The gene calls are TRBV9 and TRBJ2-1, with D possibly matching TRBD1 (6 bases). Germline CDR1 SGDLS, CDR2 YYNGEE. V lost 1 base, J lost 0 bases, and 8 bases lay in between. CDR3 size: 15 residues. The CDR3 bases are TGTGCCAGCAGCGTACAGGGGAGCTCCTACAATGAGCAGTTCTTC. This encodes CASSVQGSSYNEQFF. The entire variable domain, with the rest obtained from reference TRBV9 and TRBJ2-1, is as follows: DSGVTQTPKHLITATGQRVTLRCSPRSGDLSVYWYQQSLDQGLQFLIQYYNGEERAKGNILERFSAQQFPDLHSELNLSSLELGDSALYFCASSVQGSSYNEQFFGPGTRLTVL.